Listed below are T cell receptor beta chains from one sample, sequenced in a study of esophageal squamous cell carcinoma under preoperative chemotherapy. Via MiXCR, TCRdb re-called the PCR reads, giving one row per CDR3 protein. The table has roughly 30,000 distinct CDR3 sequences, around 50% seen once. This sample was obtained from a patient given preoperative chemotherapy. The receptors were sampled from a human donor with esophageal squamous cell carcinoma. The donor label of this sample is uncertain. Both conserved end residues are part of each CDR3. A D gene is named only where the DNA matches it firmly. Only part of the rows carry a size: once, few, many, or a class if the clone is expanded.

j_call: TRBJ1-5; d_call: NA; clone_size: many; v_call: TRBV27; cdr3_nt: TGTGCCAGCAGTAATCAGGGTGGCAATCAGCCCCAGCATTTT; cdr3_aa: CASSNQGGNQPQHF
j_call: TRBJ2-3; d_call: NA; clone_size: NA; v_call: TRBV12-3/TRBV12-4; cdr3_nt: TGTGCCAGCAGGTCCGGATTGCATGCCGTTAGGAGTATTTTT; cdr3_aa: CASRSGLHAVRSIF
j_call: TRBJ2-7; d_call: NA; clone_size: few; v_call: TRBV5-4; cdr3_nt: TGTGCCAGCAGCTTGGCCATCGGGCAGGCAGCCTACGAGCAGTACTTC; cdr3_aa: CASSLAIGQAAYEQYF
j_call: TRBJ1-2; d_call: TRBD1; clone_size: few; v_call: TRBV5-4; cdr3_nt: TGTGCCAGCAGCCCCACAGGGGGTGATGGCTACACCTTC; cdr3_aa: CASSPTGGDGYTF
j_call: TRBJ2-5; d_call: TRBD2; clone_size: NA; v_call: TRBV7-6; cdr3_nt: TGTGCGAGCAGCGGGGGCGGGGTCAAAGATACCCAGTACTTC; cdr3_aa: CASSGGGVKDTQYF
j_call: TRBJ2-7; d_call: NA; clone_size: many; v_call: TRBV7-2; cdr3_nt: TGTGCCAGCAGCTTAGCGTCTGAGGGCTACGAGCAGTACTTC; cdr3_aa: CASSLASEGYEQYF
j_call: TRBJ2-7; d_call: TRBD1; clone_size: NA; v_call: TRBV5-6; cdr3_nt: TGTGCCAGCAGCTCCGGGACAGGGGTCTACGAGCAGTACTTC; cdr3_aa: CASSSGTGVYEQYF
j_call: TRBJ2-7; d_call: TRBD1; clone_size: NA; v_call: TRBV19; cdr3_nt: TGTGCCAGTAGCACAGGACAGGGACGGTCGTACGAGCAGTACTTC; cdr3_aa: CASSTGQGRSYEQYF
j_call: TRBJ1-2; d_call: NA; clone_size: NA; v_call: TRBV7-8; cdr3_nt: TGTGCCAGCAGCTTAGTCGGGGTCCACTATGGCTACACCTTC; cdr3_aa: CASSLVGVHYGYTF
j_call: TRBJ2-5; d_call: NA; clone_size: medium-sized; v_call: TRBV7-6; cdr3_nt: TGTGCCAGCAGCTTACCTTGGACATCCCAAGAGACCCAGTACTTC; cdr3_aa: CASSLPWTSQETQYF
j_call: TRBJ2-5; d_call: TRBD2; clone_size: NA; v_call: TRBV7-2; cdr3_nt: TGTGCCAGCAGCCAAGGGGGGGCTAGCGGGAGTCGGGAGACCCAGTACTTC; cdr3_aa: CASSQGGASGSRETQYF
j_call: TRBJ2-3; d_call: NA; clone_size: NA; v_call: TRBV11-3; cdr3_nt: TGTGCCAGCAGCTGCGAATCGGGGCCGGGGAACGTAGATACGCAGTATTTT; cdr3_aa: CASSCESGPGNVDTQYF
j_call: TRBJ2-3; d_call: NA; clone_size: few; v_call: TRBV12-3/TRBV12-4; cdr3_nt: TGTGCCAGCAGTCCACGATTAGGTACGCAGTATTTT; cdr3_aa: CASSPRLGTQYF
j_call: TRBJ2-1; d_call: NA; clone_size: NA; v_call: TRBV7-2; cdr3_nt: TGTGCCAGCAGCTCGGGACTGACCACCTACAATGAGCAGTTCTTC; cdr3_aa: CASSSGLTTYNEQFF
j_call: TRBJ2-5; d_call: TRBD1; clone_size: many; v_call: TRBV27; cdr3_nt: TGTGCCAGCAGTCCCACCCCGACAGGGCCGGGGGAGACCCAGTACTTC; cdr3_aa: CASSPTPTGPGETQYF
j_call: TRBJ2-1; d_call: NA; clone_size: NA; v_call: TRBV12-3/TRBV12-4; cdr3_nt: TGTGCCAGCAGCCAAGACTTTTACAATGAGCAGTTCTTC; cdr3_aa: CASSQDFYNEQFF
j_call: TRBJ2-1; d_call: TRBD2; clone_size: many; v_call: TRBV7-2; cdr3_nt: TGTGCCAGCAGCACCTCGGCGGGAGGGGGAGTCAATGAGCAGTTCTTC; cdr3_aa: CASSTSAGGGVNEQFF
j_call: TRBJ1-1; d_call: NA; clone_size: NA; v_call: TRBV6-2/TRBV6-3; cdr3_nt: TGTGCCAGCAGCATGAACACTGAAGCTTTCTTT; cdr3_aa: CASSMNTEAFF
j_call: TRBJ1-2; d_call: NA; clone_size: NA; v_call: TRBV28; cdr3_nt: TGTGCCAGCAGTTTAAGTGGGGGCTATGGCTACACCTTC; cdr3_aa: CASSLSGGYGYTF
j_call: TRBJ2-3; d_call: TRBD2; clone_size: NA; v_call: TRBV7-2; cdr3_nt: TGTGCCAGCAGCCCCCGGACTAGCGGGGTGGAAAACACTCAGTATTTC; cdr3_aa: CASSPRTSGVENTQYF
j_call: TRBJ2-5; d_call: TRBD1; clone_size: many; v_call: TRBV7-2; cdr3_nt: TGTGCCAGCAGCCAGGGGGCTAGACCCAAGCAGTACTTC; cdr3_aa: CASSQGARPKQYF
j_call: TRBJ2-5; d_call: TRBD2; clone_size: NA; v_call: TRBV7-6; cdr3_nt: TGTGCGAGCAGCGGGGGCGGGTTCCAAGATACGCAGTATTTC; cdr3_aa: CASSGGGFQDTQYF
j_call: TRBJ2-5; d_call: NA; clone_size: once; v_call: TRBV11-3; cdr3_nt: TGTGCCAGCAGCTTCGGAGCCGGGGGCGGGGACCTAGATACCCAGTACTTC; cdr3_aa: CASSFGAGGGDLDTQYF
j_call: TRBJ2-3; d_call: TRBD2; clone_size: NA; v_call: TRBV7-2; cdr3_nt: TGTGCCAGCAGCTTAGTAGCGAGCGGGAGTATCACAGATACGCAGTATTTT; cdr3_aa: CASSLVASGSITDTQYF